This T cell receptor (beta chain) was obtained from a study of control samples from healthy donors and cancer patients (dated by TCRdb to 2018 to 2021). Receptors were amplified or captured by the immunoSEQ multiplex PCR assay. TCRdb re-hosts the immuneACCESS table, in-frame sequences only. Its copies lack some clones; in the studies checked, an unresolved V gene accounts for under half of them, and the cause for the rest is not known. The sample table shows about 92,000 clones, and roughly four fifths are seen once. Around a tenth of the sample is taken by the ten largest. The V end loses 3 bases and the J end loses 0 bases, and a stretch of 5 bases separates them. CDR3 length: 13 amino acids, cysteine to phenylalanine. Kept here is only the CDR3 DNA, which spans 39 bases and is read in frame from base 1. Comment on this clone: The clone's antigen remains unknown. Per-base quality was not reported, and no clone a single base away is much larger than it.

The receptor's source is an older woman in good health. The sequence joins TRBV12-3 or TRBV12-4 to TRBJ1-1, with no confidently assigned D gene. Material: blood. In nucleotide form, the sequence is TGTGCCAGCAGTTTTACAGTGAACACTGAAGCTTTCTTT. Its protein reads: CASSFTVNTEAFF.